The sequence of this TCR beta chain was determined in a study of blood T cell repertoires in COVID-19. As processed by the authors: Reference gene primer amplification gave nucleated cell count estimates. Sequencing was performed with immunoSEQ multiplex PCR; in TCRdb, only in-frame clones are kept and a portion is missing. V, J and clone size reflect that table, while D and trimming were determined from the DNA. The sample contains about 490,000 clones, approximately 83% of which appear only once. Of note for this clone: Different DNA sequences within this sample yield the same CDR3.

Looked up from germline, CDR1 is SGDLS and CDR2 is YYNGEE. V dropped 4 bases and J dropped 2 bases, with 9 bases sitting between them. The CDR3 length is 13 residues. The sequencing input was peripheral blood. The sequence came from a human donor in a cohort sampled during active COVID-19. The gene calls are TRBV9 and TRBJ2-5, with D perhaps matching TRBD2 (6 bases). CDR3 bases: TGTGCCAGCAGCCTTAGCGGTCAAGAGACCCAGTACTTC. This translates into CASSLSGQETQYF.